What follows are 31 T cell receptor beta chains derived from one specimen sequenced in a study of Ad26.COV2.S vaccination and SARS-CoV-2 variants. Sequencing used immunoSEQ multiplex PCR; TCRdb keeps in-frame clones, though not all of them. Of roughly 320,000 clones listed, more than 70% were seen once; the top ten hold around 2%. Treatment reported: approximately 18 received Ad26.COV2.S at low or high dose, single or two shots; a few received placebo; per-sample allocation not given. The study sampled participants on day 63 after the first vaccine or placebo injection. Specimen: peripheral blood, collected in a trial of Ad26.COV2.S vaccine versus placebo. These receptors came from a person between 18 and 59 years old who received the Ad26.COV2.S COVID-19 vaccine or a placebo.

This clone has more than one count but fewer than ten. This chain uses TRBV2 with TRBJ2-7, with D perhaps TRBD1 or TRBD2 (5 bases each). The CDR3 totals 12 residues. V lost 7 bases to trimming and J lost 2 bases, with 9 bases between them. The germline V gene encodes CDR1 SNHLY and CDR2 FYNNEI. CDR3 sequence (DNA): TGTGCCAGCATGGGGACCGCCTACGAGCAGTACTTC. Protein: CASMGTAYEQYF.

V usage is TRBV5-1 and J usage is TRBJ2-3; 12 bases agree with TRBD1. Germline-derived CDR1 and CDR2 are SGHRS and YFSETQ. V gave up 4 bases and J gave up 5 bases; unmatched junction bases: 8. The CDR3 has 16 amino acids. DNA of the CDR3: TGCGCCAGCAGCACAACCGGGACAGGGGGCAAAGATACGCAGTATTTT. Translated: CASSTTGTGGKDTQYF.

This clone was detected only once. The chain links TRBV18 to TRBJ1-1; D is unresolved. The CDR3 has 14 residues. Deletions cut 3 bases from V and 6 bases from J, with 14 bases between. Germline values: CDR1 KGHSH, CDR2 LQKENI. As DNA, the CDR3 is TGTGCCAGCTCACCCCCGATTACAGCACCTGAAGCTTTCTTT. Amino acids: CASSPPITAPEAFF.

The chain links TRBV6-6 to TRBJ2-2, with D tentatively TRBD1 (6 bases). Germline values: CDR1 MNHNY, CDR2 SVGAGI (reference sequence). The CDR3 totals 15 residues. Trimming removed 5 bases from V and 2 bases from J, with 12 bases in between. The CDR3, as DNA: TGTGCCAGCAGTCCCAGGGGTCGAAACACCGGGGAGCTGTTTTTT. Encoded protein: CASSPRGRNTGELFF.

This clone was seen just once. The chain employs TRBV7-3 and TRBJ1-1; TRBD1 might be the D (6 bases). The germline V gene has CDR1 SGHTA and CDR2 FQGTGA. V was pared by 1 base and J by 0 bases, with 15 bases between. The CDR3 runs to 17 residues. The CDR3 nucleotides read TGTGCCAGCAGCTTAAGGCCGGCGGACAGCTTGAACACTGAAGCTTTCTTT. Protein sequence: CASSLRPADSLNTEAFF.

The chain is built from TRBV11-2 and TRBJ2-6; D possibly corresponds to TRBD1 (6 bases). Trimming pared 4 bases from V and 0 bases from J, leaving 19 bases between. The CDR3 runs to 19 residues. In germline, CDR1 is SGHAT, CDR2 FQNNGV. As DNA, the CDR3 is TGTGCCAGCAGCTCCCAGCGTAGGACAGCTCTCTCTGGGGCCAACGTCCTGACTTTC. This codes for CASSSQRRTALSGANVLTF.

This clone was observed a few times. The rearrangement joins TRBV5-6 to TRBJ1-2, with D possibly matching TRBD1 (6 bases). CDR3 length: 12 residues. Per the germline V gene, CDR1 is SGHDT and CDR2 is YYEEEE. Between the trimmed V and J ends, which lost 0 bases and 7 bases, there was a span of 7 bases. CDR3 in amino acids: CASSLDRAGYTF. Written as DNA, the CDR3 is TGTGCCAGCAGCTTGGACAGGGCTGGCTACACCTTC.

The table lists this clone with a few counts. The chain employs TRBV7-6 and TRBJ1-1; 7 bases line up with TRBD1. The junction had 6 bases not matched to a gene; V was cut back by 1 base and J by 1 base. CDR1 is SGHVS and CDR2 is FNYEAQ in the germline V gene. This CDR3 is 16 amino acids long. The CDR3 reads CASSLVGGQPNTEAFF. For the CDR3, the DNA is TGTGCCAGCAGCTTAGTCGGGGGACAGCCGAACACTGAAGCTTTCTTT.

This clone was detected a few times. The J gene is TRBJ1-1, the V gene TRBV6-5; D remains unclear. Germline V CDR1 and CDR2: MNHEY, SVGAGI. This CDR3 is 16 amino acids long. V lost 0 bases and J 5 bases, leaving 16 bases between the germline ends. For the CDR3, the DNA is TGTGCCAGCAGTTACTCGACCCCCCCACACCGTACTGAAGCTTTCTTT. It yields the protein CASSYSTPPHRTEAFF.

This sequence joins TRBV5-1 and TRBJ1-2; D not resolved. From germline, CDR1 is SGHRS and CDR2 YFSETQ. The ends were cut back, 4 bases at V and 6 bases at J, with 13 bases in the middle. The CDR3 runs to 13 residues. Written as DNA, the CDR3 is TGCGCCAGCAGCCGAACAGAGTACGATGGCTACACCTTC. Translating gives CASSRTEYDGYTF.

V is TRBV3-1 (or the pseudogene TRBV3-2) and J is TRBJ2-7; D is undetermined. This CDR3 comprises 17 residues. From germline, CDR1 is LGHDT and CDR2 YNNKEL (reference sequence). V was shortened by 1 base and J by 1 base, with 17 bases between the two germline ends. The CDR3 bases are TGTGCCAGCAGCCAAGCCCAACGACTCCTCAGTTCCTACGAGCAGTACTTC. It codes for CASSQAQRLLSSYEQYF.

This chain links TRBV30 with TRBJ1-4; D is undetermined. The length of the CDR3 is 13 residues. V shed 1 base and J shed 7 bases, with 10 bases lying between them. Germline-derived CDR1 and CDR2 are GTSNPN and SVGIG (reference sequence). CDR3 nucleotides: TGTGCCTGGAGTGAGGGATTCGGTGAAAAACTGTTTTTT. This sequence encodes CAWSEGFGEKLFF.

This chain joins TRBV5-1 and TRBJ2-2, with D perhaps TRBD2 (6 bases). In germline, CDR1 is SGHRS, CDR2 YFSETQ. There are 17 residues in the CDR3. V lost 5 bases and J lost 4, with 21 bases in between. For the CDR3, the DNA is TGCGCCAGCAGTTGGGCGGCTGCGGGGTCTGGCACCGGGGAGCTGTTTTTT. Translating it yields CASSWAAAGSGTGELFF.

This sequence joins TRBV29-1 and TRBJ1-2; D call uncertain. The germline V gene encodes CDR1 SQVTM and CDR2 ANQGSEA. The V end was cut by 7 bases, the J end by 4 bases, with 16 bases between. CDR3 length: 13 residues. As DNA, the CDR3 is TGCAGCGCATCGAGCTCAGAGCCCTATGGCTACACCTTC. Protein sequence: CSASSSEPYGYTF.

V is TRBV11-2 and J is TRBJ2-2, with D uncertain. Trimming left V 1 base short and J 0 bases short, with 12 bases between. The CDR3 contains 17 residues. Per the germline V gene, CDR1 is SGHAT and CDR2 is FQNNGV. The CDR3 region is CASSLVGVPPNTGELFF. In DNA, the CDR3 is TGTGCCAGCAGCTTAGTAGGCGTACCTCCGAACACCGGGGAGCTGTTTTTT.

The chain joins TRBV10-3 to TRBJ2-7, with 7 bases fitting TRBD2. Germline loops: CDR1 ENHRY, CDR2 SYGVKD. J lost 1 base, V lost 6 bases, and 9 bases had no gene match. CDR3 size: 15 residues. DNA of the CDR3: TGTGCCATCAGCTCTGGAGCGGGGATATCCTACGAGCAGTACTTC. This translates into CAISSGAGISYEQYF.

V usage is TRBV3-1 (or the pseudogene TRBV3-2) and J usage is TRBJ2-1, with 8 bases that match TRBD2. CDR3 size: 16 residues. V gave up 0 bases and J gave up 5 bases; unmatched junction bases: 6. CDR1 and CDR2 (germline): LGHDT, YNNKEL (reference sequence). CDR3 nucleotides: TGTGCCAGCAGCCAAGAGGCGGGGGGCATCCACAATGAGCAGTTCTTC. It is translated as CASSQEAGGIHNEQFF.

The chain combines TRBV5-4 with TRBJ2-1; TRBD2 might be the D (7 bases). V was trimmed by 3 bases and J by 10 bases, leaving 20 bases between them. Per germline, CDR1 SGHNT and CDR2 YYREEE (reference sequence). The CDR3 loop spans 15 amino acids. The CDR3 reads CASSSGGSWTAEQFF. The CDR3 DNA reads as TGTGCCAGCAGCTCGGGGGGCAGCTGGACTGCCGAGCAGTTCTTC.

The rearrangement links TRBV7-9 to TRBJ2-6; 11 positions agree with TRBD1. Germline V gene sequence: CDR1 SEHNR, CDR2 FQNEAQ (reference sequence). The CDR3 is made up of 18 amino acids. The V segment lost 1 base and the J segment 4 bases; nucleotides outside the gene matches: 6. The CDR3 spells CASSLGTGGLSGANVLTF. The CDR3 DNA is TGTGCCAGCAGCTTAGGGACAGGGGGCTTGTCCGGGGCCAACGTCCTGACTTTC.

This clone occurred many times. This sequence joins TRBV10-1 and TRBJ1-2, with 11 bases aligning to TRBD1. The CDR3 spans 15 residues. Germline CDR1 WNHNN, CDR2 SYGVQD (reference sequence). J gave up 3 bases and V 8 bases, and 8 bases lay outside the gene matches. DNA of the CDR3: TGCGCCAGCTTTGGGCGGACAGGGGGCGACTATGGCTACACCTTC. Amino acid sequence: CASFGRTGGDYGYTF.

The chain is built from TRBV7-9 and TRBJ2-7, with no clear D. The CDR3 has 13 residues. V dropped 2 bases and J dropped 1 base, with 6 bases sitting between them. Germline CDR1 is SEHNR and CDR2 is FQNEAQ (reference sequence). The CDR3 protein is CASSLIPSYEQYF. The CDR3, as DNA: TGTGCCAGCAGCTTAATTCCTTCCTACGAGCAGTACTTC.

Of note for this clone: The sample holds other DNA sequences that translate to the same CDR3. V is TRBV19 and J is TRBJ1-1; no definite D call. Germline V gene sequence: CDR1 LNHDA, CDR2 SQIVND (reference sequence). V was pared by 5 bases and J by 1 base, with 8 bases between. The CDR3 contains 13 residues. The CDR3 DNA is TGTGCCAGTAGTGCACACAGGAACACTGAAGCTTTCTTT. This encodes CASSAHRNTEAFF.

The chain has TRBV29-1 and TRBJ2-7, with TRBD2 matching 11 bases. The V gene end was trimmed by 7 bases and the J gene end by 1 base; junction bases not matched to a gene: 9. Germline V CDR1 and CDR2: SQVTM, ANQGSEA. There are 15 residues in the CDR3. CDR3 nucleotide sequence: TGCAGCGCCCGAGGGCTAGCGGGGGGTTCCTACGAGCAGTACTTC. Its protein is CSARGLAGGSYEQYF.

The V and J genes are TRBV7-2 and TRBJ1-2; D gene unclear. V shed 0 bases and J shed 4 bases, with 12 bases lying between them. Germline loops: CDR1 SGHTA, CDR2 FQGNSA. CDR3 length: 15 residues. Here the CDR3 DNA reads TGTGCCAGCAGCTTAGCTCAGGCGGGGTCCTATGGCTACACCTTC. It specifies CASSLAQAGSYGYTF.

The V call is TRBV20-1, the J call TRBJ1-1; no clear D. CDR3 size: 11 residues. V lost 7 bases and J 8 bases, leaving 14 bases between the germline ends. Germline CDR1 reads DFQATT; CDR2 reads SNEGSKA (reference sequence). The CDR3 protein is CSGRGLSEAFF. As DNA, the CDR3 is TGCAGTGGGAGAGGGCTTTCGGAAGCTTTCTTT.

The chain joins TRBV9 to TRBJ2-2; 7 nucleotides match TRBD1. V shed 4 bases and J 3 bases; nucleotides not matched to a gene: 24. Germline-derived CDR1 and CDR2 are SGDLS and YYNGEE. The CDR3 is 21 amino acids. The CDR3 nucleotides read TGTGCCAGCAGCCCCCATTCGGGACAGATACCTGGAATTTCCGACACCGGGGAGCTGTTTTTT. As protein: CASSPHSGQIPGISDTGELFF.

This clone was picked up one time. The CDR3 DNA reads TGTGCCAGCAGTCCCCAGGGGATCCTCCAAGAGACCCAGTACTTC. It encodes CASSPQGILQETQYF. This chain connects TRBV2 to TRBJ2-5; D possibly corresponds to TRBD1 (6 bases). The CDR3 length is 15 residues. Germline V gene sequence: CDR1 SNHLY, CDR2 FYNNEI. Deletions cut 5 bases from V and 1 base from J, with 14 bases between.

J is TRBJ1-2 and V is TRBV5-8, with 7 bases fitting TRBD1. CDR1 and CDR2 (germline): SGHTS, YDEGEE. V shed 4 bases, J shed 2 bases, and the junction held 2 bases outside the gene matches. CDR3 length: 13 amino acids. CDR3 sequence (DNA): TGTGCCAGCAGCCTGGGACAGAACTATGGCTACACCTTC. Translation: CASSLGQNYGYTF. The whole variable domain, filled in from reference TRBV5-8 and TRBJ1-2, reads EAGVTQSPTHLIKTRGQQATLRCSPISGHTSVYWYQQALGLGLQFLLWYDEGEERNRGNFPPRFSGRQFPNYSSELNVNALELEDSALYLCASSLGQNYGYTFGSGTRLTVV.

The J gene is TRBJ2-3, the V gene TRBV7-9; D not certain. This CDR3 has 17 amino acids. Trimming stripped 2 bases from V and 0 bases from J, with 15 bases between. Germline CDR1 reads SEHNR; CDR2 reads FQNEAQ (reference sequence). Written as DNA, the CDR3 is TGTGCCAGCAGCTTAAACCCCCTAACGTCTAGCACAGATACGCAGTATTTT. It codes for CASSLNPLTSSTDTQYF.

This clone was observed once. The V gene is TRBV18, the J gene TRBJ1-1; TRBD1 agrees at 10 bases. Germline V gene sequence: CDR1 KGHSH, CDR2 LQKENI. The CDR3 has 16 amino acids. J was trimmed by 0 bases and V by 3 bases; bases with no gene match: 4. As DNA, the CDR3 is TGTGCCAGCTCACCCTCGGGACAGGGGATGAACACTGAAGCTTTCTTT. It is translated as CASSPSGQGMNTEAFF.

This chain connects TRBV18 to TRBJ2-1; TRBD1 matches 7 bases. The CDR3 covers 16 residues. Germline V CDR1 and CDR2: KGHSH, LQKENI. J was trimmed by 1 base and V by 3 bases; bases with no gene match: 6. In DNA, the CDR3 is TGTGCCAGCTCACCTTTCGGGACAGTTTCCTACAATGAGCAGTTCTTC. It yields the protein CASSPFGTVSYNEQFF.